The clone carrying this T cell receptor beta chain was seen a handful of times. Its cognate antigen is unknown. This CDR3 spans 15 amino acids. CDR1 and CDR2 (germline): SEHNR, FQNEAQ (reference sequence). V lost 3 bases and J lost 4; bases outside the gene matches: 9. The entry originates in a study of T-cell reconstitution after alpha-beta-depleted transplantation in children. The study, taken as a whole, reports: Newly made T cells mostly supplied T-cell counts and diversity one year after transplant.

Preparation of the TCRbeta library used unique molecular identifiers. TCRdb independently ran MiXCR on the PCR reads; one entry per CDR3 protein. The table shows roughly 500,000 distinct CDR3 sequences, with more than 9% occurring only once. The chain carries TRBV7-9 and TRBJ2-7; TRBD1 aligns across 7 bases. The specimen was PBMCs, collected before TCRalphabeta/CD19-depleted stem cell transplant. The sequence came from a child aged 2 to 15 with inherited bone marrow failure, due to receive a stem cell transplant. DNA of the CDR3: TGTGCCAGCAGCTTCAACAGGGGCCGGTCTTACGAGCAGTACTTC. Translating gives CASSFNRGRSYEQYF.